This paragraph covers one T cell receptor (beta chain) sequence. This sample stems from a study of blood T cell repertoires in COVID-19. Across the study: Acute and convalescent COVID-19 samples came from the United States, Italy and Spain. In each case, the material was cDNA or gDNA derived from T cells, B-cell-depleted T cells, or PBMCs.

In the authors' methods: Counts of nucleated cells, estimated from reference gene primer amplification, were obtained. Profiled with immunoSEQ multiplex PCR; TCRdb holds only in-frame clones, not every one. From that table come the V and J calls and clone size; the DNA was used to work out D and trimming. The repertoire holds roughly 130,000 clones, roughly 84% seen once, with about an eighth in the top ten. The length of the CDR3 is 15 residues. Trimming left V 2 bases short and J 4 bases short, with 12 bases between. Per germline, CDR1 MNHNS and CDR2 SASEGT. The sample comprised peripheral blood. The TCR sequence derives from a woman under 40 who had recovered from COVID-19. The chain recombines TRBV6-1 with TRBJ1-5, with a possible D match to TRBD1 (6 bases). This CDR3 reads CASSETGQLNQPQHF. For the CDR3, the DNA is TGTGCCAGCAGTGAAACCGGACAGCTTAATCAGCCCCAGCATTTT.